The 2 T cell receptor beta chains below were found in one sample sequenced in a study of OX40 agonist ivuxolimab in advanced cancers. TCRdb keeps only in-frame clones here, not all; method: immunoSEQ multiplex PCR. The sample comprises tens of thousands of clones, over 75% of which are singletons, and 0.94% rests with the top ten. The sample here was CD4+ or CD8+ T cells sorted from blood, taken in a trial of the OX40 agonist ivuxolimab. These receptors originate from an adult with an advanced solid tumor such as melanoma, head and neck, liver or kidney cancer.

The rearrangement uses TRBV18 and TRBJ2-3; D remains ambiguous. The germline V and J ends were trimmed by 6 bases and 3 bases, with 7 bases remaining between them. CDR1 KGHSH and CDR2 LQKENI come from the germline V gene. The CDR3 spans 12 residues. CDR3 amino acids: CASSALTDTQYF. In nucleotides, the CDR3 is TGTGCCAGCTCGGCGTTGACAGATACGCAGTATTTT. Looking up the rest from reference TRBV18 and TRBJ2-3 gives the full variable domain: NAGVMQNPRHLVRRRGQEARLRCSPMKGHSHVYWYRQLPEEGLKFMVYLQKENIIDESGMPKERFSAEFPKEGPSILRIQQVVRGDSAAYFCASSALTDTQYFGPGTRLTVL.

The genes are TRBV6-5 and TRBJ2-7, with 10 positions matching TRBD1. CDR1 is MNHEY, CDR2 SVGAGI, per germline. The CDR3 consists of 15 residues. J was trimmed by 2 bases and V by 4 bases; bases with no gene match: 5. The CDR3 DNA follows: TGTGCCAGCAGTTTAAGGGACAGGGGCACCTACGAGCAGTACTTC. Translation: CASSLRDRGTYEQYF.